This T cell receptor beta chain came from a study of beta chain features in type 1 diabetes. Study-wide results and limits: In patients and controls equally, PCR might favor templates that are shorter. TCRB CDR3s were moderately but significantly shorter in Type 1 diabetes patients in all four CD4+ subsets.

Details on this clone: The antigen is undetermined.

Every bit of the isolated RNA underwent reverse transcription, so sequencing read expressed TCRB transcripts. Generated by immunoSEQ multiplex PCR, the TCRdb table keeps only in-frame clones and is missing some. The sample includes 50,000 or so clones, roughly two fifths seen only once; the top ten take 1.4%. Trimming cost V 5 bases and J 1 base; bases outside gene matches: 7. CDR3 length: 18 residues. Germline V gene lookup returns CDR1 LNHDA and CDR2 SQIVND (reference sequence). The TCR sequence derives from a man under 40 with type 1 diabetes. V usage is TRBV19 and J usage is TRBJ2-3; 15 nucleotides match TRBD2. What was sequenced was Tregs from blood. CDR3 residues: CASSDWTSGRAGTDTQYF. The DNA of the CDR3 is TGTGCCAGTAGTGACTGGACTAGCGGGAGGGCCGGCACAGATACGCAGTATTTT.